This T cell receptor beta chain was retrieved from a study of PD-1 blockade in classical Hodgkin lymphoma (dated by TCRdb to the early 2020s). With regard to the full study: Nivolumab dosing was 3 mg/kg intravenously every 2 weeks, continuing until either disease progression or unacceptable toxicity. The study used TCR beta sequencing and CyTOF to define a peripheral blood immune signature of response to PD-1 blockade in classical Hodgkin lymphoma. The paper as a whole reports these results and caveats: Patients starting nivolumab less than 1 year after ASCT had lower diversity and were excluded from later analyses to avoid confounding by immune reconstitution. Baseline TCR diversity was reported to be lower in newly diagnosed patients than in healthy donors, and even lower in relapsed/refractory patients. Among trial patients, those achieving complete response had baseline diversity similar to that of newly diagnosed patients, while diversity was significantly lower in partial responders and progressors. Only a single clinical trial cohort was studied, and what caused the repertoire differences, possibly disease activity or prior therapy, remained undefined. By C4D1, a significant rise was seen in CD4+ TCR diversity but not in CD8+ TCR diversity (p=0.0027 vs p=0.16), and the rise was most apparent among complete responders (p=0.02).

The Qiagen DNeasy kit was used to extract genomic DNA both from unsorted PBMCs and from the negatively selected CD4+ and CD8+ fractions. TCR beta CDR3 regions were amplified by immunoSEQ multiplex PCR using primers annealing to V and J segments. A synthetic immune receptor repertoire was used to minimize amplification bias, and any remaining bias was removed computationally after sequencing. The paper's data handling went like this. Custom Python scripts were used to quantify repertoire diversity as the Shannon entropy index. Unsorted, CD4+ and CD8+ repertoires were examined separately, except in combined analyses, for which CD4+ and CD8+ sequences were merged in silico. A clone counted as expanded when the clone's frequency after treatment rose at least 2-fold relative to C1D1, and clones undetected at baseline were given a pseudocount of 0.5. Clones with 0 or 1 copy at C1D1 were classified as singleton clones, and clones with 2 or more copies were classified as non-singleton clones. Clones expanded in unsorted samples were assigned a CD4+, CD8+ or unknown annotation through matching of protein sequences in sorted samples from the same patient. Wilcoxon tests on paired samples were used to test changes in diversity from C1D1 to C4D1. TCRdb mirrors the immuneACCESS table, restricted to in-frame sequences. Some clones are absent from its copies; in checked studies, under half trace to an unresolved V gene, and the reason for the others is unknown. V and J calls and clone size follow that table, whereas D and trimming were derived from the DNA. Recorded for this sample are 90,000 to 140,000 clones; about nine tenths of them occurred a single time. Roughly 19% of the sample comes from the top ten.

In the case of this clone: No cognate antigen has been identified for it. No base-level quality is on record; no much larger clone is a single base apart.

According to the study, the label for this sample's time point signals: cycle 4 day 1 (C4D1), after less than seven weeks of nivolumab. Relapse after autologous stem cell transplantation had occurred in all trial patients, and cohorts A, B and C were distinguished by prior brentuximab vedotin exposure. The trial cohort comprised some 60 patients with relapsed/refractory classical Hodgkin lymphoma whose best overall responses were complete response, partial response or progressive disease. In the multi-cohort phase II CheckMate 205 trial, trial patients received single-agent nivolumab. Best overall response was determined by an independent review committee according to the 2007 International Working Group response criteria. PBMCs from the trial were collected at three points: immediately before nivolumab initiation (C1D1), and during therapy at cycle 2 day 1 and cycle 4 day 1. Peripheral blood was collected in 8 mL Vacutainer Cell Preparation Tubes, from which PBMCs were isolated by centrifugation and then cryopreserved.

V is cut by 0 bases and J by 7 bases, and the space between the germline ends is 7 bases. Based on the germline V gene, the CDR1 and CDR2 sequences are SGDLS and YYNGEE. The CDR3 starts with the cysteine, ends with the phenylalanine, and has 13 residues. The DNA shown is the 39-base CDR3, in frame from base 1. The sample here was peripheral blood mononuclear cells (PBMCs), taken before the fourth cycle of nivolumab. The source of this sequence is a human donor with classical Hodgkin lymphoma. The chain is assembled from TRBV9 and TRBJ1-4; a confident D gene designation cannot be given. Read as DNA, the sequence is TGTGCCAGCAGCGTAGCCTACGGTGAAAAACTGTTTTTT. This codes for CASSVAYGEKLFF.